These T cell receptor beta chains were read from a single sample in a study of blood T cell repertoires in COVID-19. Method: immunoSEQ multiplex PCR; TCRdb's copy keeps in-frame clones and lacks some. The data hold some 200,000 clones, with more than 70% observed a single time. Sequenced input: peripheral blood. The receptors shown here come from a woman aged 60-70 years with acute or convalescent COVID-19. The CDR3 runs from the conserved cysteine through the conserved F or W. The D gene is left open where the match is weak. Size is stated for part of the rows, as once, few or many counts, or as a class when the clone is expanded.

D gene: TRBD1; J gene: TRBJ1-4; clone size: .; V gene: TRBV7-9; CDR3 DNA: TGTGCCAGCAGTCGGGACAGGGGTAATGAAAAACTGTTTTTT; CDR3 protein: CASSRDRGNEKLFF
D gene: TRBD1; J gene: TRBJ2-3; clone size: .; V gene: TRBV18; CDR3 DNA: TGTGCCAGCTCACTTCGTCGGGACAGGGGAGCAGATACGCAGTATTTT; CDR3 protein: CASSLRRDRGADTQYF
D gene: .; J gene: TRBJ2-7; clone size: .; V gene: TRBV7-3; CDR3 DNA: TGTGCCAGCAGCGCGGGGGAAGGGGGCTACGAGCAGTACTTC; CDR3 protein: CASSAGEGGYEQYF
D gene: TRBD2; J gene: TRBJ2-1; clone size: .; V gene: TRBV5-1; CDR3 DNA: TGCGCCAGCAGCCTCGGGGGAGGGTCCTACAATGAGCAGTTCTTC; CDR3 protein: CASSLGGGSYNEQFF
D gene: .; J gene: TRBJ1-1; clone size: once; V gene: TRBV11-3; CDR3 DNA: TGTGCCAGCAGCTTTGGGGTCTGGGGCCTGAACACTGAAGCTTTCTTT; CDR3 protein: CASSFGVWGLNTEAFF
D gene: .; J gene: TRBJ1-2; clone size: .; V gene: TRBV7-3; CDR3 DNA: TGTGCCAGCAGCTTAACGTCTGAACAGAACGGCTACACCTTC; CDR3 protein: CASSLTSEQNGYTF
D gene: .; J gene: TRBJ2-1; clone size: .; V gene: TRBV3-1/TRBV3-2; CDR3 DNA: TGTGCCAGCAGCCAACCCACAGAACGCCAGTTCTTC; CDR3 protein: CASSQPTERQFF
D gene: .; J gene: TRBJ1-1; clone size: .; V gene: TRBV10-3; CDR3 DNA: TGTGCCATCAGGTCACAAGTGAACACTGAAGCTTTCTTT; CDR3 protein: CAIRSQVNTEAFF
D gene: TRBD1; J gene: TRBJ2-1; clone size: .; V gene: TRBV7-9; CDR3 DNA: TGTGCCAGCAGTCCAGGACAGGGGTACAATGAGCAGTTCTTC; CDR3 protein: CASSPGQGYNEQFF
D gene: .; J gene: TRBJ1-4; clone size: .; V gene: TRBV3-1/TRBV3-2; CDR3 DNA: TGTGCCAGCAGCCAAGATTTGCACACGGGTGAAAAACTGTTTTTT; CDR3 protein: CASSQDLHTGEKLFF
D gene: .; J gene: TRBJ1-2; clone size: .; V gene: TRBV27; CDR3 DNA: TGTGCCAGCAGAAGCCAATCAGACTACTATGGCTACACCTTC; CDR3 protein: CASRSQSDYYGYTF
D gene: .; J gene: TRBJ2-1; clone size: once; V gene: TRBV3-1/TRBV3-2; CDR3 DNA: TGTGCCAGCAGCCAAGATAGGACTGCAAATTCCTACAATGAGCAGTTCTTC; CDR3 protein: CASSQDRTANSYNEQFF
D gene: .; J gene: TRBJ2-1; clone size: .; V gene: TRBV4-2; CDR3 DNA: TGTGCCAGCAGCCAAGGGGGACCGGGAGCCCCCAGGAATGAGCAGTTCTTC; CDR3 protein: CASSQGGPGAPRNEQFF
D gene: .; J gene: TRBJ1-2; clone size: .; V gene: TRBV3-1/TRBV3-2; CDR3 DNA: TGTGCCAGCAGCCAAGCGACAGGACATGGAGGCTACACCTTC; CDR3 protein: CASSQATGHGGYTF
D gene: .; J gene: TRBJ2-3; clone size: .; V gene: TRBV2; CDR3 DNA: TGTGCCAGCAATCAGGGGTACACAGATACGCAGTATTTT; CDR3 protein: CASNQGYTDTQYF
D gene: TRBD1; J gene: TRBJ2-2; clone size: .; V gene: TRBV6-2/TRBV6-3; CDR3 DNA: TGTGCCAGCAGCCCCGCCGGGACAGGAACCGGGGAGCTGTTTTTT; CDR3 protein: CASSPAGTGTGELFF
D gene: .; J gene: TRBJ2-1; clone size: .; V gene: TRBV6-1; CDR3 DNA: TGTGCCAGCAGTGAAGCGCGAACCGTGCTAAGGGGTGAGCAGTTCTTC; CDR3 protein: CASSEARTVLRGEQFF
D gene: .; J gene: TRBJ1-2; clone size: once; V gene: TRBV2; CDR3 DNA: TGTGCCAGCAGTGGGTTGCAGTCCTATGGCTACACCTTC; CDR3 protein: CASSGLQSYGYTF
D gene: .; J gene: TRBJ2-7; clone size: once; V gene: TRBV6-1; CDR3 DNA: TGTGCCAGCAGTGAAGTCTCCGAGCAGTACTTC; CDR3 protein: CASSEVSEQYF
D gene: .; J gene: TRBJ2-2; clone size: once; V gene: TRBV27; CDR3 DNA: TGTGCCAGCAGTTTTAGTCAGGACTTGAACACCGGGGAGCTGTTTTTT; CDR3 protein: CASSFSQDLNTGELFF
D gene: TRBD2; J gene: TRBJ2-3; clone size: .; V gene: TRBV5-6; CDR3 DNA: TGTGCCAGCAGCCCCTTAGCGGGGGGCACAGATACGCAGTATTTT; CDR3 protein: CASSPLAGGTDTQYF
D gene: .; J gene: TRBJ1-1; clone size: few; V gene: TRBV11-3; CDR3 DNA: TGTGCCAGCAGCTTAGCCCACATTAGCCGTGAAGCTTTCTTT; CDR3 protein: CASSLAHISREAFF
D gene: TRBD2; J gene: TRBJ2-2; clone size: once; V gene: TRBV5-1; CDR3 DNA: TGCGCCAGCACCTTGGGGAATAGCGGGATATCCGGGGAGCTGTTTTTT; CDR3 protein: CASTLGNSGISGELFF
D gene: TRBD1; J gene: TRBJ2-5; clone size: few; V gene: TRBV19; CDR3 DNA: TGTGCCAGTAGTGCACGAGGGACAGGGGGATCAGAGACCCAGTACTTC; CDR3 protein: CASSARGTGGSETQYF
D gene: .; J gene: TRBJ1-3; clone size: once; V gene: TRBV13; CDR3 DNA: TGTGCCAGCAGCCGAACGGGGAGCGGTGGAAACACCATATATTTT; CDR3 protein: CASSRTGSGGNTIYF
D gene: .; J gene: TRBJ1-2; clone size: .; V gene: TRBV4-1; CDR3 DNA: TGCGCCAGCAGCCAAGGAGCGGGGAGGAACTATGGCTACACCTTC; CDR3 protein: CASSQGAGRNYGYTF
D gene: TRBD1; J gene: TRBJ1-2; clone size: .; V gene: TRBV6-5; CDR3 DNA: TGTGCCAGCAGCCGCACGACAGGGAACTATGGCTACACCTTC; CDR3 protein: CASSRTTGNYGYTF
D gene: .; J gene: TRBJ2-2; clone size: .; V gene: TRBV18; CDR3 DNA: TGTGCCAGCTCACGGGGGGTCTTAATCTCGAACACCGGGGAGCTGTTTTTT; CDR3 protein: CASSRGVLISNTGELFF
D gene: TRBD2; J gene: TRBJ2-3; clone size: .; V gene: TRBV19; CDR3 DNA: TGTGCCAGTAGTACTAGCGGGGGCGCGATAGATACGCAGTATTTT; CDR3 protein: CASSTSGGAIDTQYF
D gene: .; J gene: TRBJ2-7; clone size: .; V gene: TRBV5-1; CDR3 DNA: TGCGCCAGCAGCTTGGAGCGCAGCGCCTACGAGCAGTACTTC; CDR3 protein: CASSLERSAYEQYF
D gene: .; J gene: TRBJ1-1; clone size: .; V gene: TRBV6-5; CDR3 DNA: TGTGCCAGCAGGTTTTCCTCGAACGGGAACACTGAAGCTTTCTTT; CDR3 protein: CASRFSSNGNTEAFF
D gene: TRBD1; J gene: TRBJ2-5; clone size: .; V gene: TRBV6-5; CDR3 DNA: TGTGCCAGCAGTTACCTAGGGACAGGAAGTATGGAGACCCAGTACTTC; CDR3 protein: CASSYLGTGSMETQYF
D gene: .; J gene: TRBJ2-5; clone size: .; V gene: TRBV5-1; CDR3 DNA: TGCGCCAGTCGGGACTTCCCTTACCAGGAGACCCAGTACTTC; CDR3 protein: CASRDFPYQETQYF
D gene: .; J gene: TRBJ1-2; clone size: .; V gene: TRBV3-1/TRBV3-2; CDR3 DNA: TGTGCCAGCAGCCGGACAGTCTCCATCTATGGCTACACCTTC; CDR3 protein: CASSRTVSIYGYTF
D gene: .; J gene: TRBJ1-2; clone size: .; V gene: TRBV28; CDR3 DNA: TGTGCCAGCAGCCGGGACACCAGGGCCTATGGCTACACCTTC; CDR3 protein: CASSRDTRAYGYTF
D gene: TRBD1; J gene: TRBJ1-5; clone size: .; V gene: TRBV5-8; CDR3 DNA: TGTGCCAGCAGTCGGGACAGGGGAGTGAAGCCCCAGCATTTT; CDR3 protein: CASSRDRGVKPQHF
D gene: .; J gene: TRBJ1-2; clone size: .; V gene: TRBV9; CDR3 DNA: TGTGCCAGCAGCGACGCGGCCCCCTCTGATGGCTACACCTTC; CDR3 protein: CASSDAAPSDGYTF
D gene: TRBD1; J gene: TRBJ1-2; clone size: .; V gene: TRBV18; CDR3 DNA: TGTGCCAGCTCAACGGACAGGGGCGCAGGTTATGGCTACACCTTC; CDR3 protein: CASSTDRGAGYGYTF
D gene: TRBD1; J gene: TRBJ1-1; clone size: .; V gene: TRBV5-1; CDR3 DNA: TGCGCCAGCAGCTTGGGGCCGGGACAGGCCCTTGTGAACACTGAAGCTTTCTTT; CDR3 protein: CASSLGPGQALVNTEAFF
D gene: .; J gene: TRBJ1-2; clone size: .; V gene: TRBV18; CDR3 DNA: TGTGCCAGCTCATTGACAGATACGGATGGCTACACCTTC; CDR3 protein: CASSLTDTDGYTF
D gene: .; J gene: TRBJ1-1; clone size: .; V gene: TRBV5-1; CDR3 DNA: TGCGCCAGCAGCTTGGCCCCGGGGACTGAAGCTTTCTTT; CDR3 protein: CASSLAPGTEAFF
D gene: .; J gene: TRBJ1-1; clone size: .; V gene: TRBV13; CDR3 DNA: TGTGCCAGCAGCTCCCCCCCGGGGAACACTGAAGCTTTCTTT; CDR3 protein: CASSSPPGNTEAFF
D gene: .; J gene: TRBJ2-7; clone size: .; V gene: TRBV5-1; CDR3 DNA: TGCGCCAGCAGCTTGGCCGGCACCACTACGGGGGAGCAGTACTTC; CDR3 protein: CASSLAGTTTGEQYF